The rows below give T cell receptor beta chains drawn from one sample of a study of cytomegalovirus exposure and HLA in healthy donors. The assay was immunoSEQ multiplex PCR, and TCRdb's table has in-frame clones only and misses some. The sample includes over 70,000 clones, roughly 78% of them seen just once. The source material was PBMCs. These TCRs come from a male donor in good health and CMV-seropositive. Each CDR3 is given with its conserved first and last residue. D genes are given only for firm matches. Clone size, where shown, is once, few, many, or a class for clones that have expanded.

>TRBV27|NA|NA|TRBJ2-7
CASSLPGSYEQYF
TGTGCCAGCAGCCTACCCGGGTCCTACGAGCAGTACTTC
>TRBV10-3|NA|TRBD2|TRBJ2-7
CATSGLAGYEQYF
TGTGCCACGTCGGGACTAGCGGGATACGAGCAGTACTTC
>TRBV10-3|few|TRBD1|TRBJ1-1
CAISESRQGGAEAFF
TGTGCCATCAGTGAGTCCCGACAGGGTGGCGCTGAAGCTTTCTTT
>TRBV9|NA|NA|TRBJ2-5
CASSVEGVPKTQYF
TGTGCCAGCAGCGTAGAAGGAGTCCCCAAGACCCAGTACTTC
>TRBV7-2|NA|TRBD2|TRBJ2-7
CASSLGGSGRGEQYF
TGTGCCAGCAGCTTAGGTGGTAGCGGGAGAGGCGAGCAGTACTTC
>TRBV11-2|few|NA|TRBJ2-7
CASSSQTWDEQYF
TGTGCCAGCAGCTCCCAGACATGGGACGAGCAGTACTTC
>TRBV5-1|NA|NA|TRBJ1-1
CASKIDTTGAFF
TGCGCCAGCAAGATCGACACCACCGGAGCTTTCTTT
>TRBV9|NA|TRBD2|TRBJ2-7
CASSVLGGSPEQYF
TGTGCCAGCAGCGTTTTAGGCGGGAGCCCCGAGCAGTACTTC
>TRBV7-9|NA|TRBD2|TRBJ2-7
CASSLVGLEVEQYF
TGTGCCAGCAGCTTAGTGGGACTAGAAGTCGAGCAGTACTTC
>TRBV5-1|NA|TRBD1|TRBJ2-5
CASSLGDRAWEETQYF
TGCGCCAGCAGCTTGGGGGACAGGGCTTGGGAAGAGACCCAGTACTTC
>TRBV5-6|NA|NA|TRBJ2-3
CASSFRGGTDTQYF
TGTGCCAGCAGCTTCCGGGGAGGCACAGATACGCAGTATTTT
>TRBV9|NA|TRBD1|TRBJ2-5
CASSVDAGQGVRETQYF
TGTGCCAGCAGCGTAGACGCAGGACAGGGGGTTCGAGAGACCCAGTACTTC
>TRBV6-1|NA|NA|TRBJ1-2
CASSEGARYYGYTF
TGTGCCAGCAGTGAAGGGGCTCGATACTATGGCTACACCTTC
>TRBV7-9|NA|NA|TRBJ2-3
CASSLRPQATDTQYF
TGTGCCAGCAGCTTAAGGCCCCAGGCCACAGATACGCAGTATTTT
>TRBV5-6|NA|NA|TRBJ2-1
CASSLRESSYNEQFF
TGTGCCAGCAGCTTGCGGGAGAGCTCCTACAATGAGCAGTTCTTC
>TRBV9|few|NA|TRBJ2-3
CASSVSDIGLSSADTQYF
TGTGCCAGCAGCGTAAGCGATATCGGACTATCCTCCGCAGATACGCAGTATTTT
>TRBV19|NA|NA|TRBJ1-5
CASSIPTGTPNSNQPQHF
TGTGCCAGTAGTATACCCACGGGGACACCTAATAGCAATCAGCCCCAGCATTTT
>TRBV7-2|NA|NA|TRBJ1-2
CASSPPGTYYTF
TGTGCCAGCAGCCCCCCCGGGACTTACTACACCTTC
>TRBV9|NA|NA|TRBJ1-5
CASSVDGNSNQPQHF
TGTGCCAGCAGCGTAGACGGGAATAGCAATCAGCCCCAGCATTTT
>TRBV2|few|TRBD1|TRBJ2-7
CASSETAALMGQGDEQYF
TGTGCCAGCAGTGAAACCGCCGCCCTGATGGGACAGGGTGACGAGCAGTACTTC
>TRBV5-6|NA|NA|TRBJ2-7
CASSFLQGTDEQYF
TGTGCCAGCAGCTTCCTTCAGGGGACGGACGAGCAGTACTTC
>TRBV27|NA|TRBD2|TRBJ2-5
CASSLSSGTRGGETQYF
TGTGCCAGCAGTTTATCCTCCGGGACTAGGGGTGGGGAGACCCAGTACTTC
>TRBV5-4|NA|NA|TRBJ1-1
CASSGPANTEAFF
TGTGCCAGCAGTGGGCCGGCGAACACTGAAGCTTTCTTT
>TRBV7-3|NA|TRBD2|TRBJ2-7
CASSLFGATSGSYEQYF
TGTGCCAGCAGCTTGTTCGGGGCCACTAGCGGCTCCTACGAGCAGTACTTC
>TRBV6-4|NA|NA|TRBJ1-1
CASSDSDSVPTEAFF
TGTGCCAGCAGTGACTCAGATAGCGTACCGACCGAAGCTTTCTTT
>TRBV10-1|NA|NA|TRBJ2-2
CASSPLTFLATFTGELFF
TGCGCCAGCAGTCCATTAACATTCCTAGCGACATTCACCGGGGAGCTGTTTTTT
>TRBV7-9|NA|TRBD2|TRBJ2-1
CASSQLGGAGGGREQFF
TGTGCCAGCAGCCAGCTTGGTGGAGCGGGAGGAGGACGTGAGCAGTTCTTC
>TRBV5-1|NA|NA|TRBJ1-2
CTSSLDRRYGYTF
TGCACCAGCAGCTTGGACAGACGCTATGGCTACACCTTC
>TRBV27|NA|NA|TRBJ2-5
CASSFAQQETQYF
TGTGCCAGCAGTTTCGCACAGCAAGAGACCCAGTACTTC
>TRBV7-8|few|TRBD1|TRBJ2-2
CASSPGQGAGELFF
TGTGCCAGCAGCCCGGGACAGGGGGCCGGGGAGCTGTTTTTT
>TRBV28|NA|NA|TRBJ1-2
CASSSWYSAYTF
TGTGCCAGCAGTTCATGGTACTCTGCCTACACCTTC
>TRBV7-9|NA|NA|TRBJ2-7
CASSLVTGRPDEQYF
TGTGCCAGCAGCTTAGTTACAGGGCGTCCTGACGAGCAGTACTTC
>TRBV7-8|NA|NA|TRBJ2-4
CASSLDEGVGEYNIQYF
TGTGCCAGCAGCTTAGATGAGGGGGTTGGGGAATATAACATTCAGTACTTC
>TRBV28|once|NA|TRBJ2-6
CASRKQLSGANVLTF
TGTGCCAGCAGAAAACAGCTCTCTGGGGCCAACGTCCTGACTTTC
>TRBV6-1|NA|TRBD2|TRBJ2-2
CASSEEASGRRGGELFF
TGTGCCAGCAGTGAAGAGGCTAGCGGGAGGAGGGGCGGGGAGCTGTTTTTT
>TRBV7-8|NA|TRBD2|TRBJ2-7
CASSLATSGRNSYEQYF
TGTGCCAGCAGCTTAGCGACTAGCGGGAGGAACTCCTACGAGCAGTACTTC
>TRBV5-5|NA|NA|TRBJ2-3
CASSPDSLDTQYF
TGTGCCAGCAGCCCGGACAGTTTGGATACGCAGTATTTT
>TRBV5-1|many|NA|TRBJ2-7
CASRSDGGTAYYEQYF
TGCGCCAGCAGGTCCGACGGCGGGACCGCATACTACGAGCAGTACTTC
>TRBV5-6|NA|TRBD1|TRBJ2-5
CASSLSGQGTWETQYF
TGTGCCAGCAGCTTGTCAGGACAGGGGACGTGGGAGACCCAGTACTTC
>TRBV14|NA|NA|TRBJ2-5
CASSQGAFKTQYF
TGTGCCAGCAGCCAGGGAGCGTTTAAGACCCAGTACTTC
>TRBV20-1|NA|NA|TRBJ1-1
CSAISRDEAFF
TGCAGTGCCATTTCCAGGGATGAAGCTTTCTTT
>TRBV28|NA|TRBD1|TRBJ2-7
CASRRQGSGEQYF
TGTGCCAGCAGACGACAGGGGAGTGGTGAGCAGTACTTC
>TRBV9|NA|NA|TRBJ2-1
CASSVEGINNEQFF
TGTGCCAGCAGCGTAGAGGGGATCAACAATGAGCAGTTCTTC
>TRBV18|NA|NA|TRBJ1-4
CASSPGATNEKLFF
TGTGCCAGCTCACCCGGGGCAACTAATGAAAAACTGTTTTTT
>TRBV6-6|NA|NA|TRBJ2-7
CASRDFLGGIYEQYF
TGTGCCAGCAGAGACTTCCTAGGAGGGATCTACGAGCAGTACTTC
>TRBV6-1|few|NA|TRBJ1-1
CASIDTSNTEAFF
TGTGCCAGCATAGACACATCGAACACTGAAGCTTTCTTT
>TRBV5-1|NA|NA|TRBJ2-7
CASRDGNLYEQYF
TGCGCCAGCAGGGACGGGAATCTCTACGAGCAGTACTTC
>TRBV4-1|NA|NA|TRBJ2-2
CASSQGGPAGNTGELFF
TGCGCCAGCAGCCAAGGCGGACCAGCGGGGAACACCGGGGAGCTGTTTTTT
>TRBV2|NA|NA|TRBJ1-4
CASHWARRTTNEKLFF
TGTGCCAGCCACTGGGCCCGGAGGACAACTAATGAAAAACTGTTTTTT
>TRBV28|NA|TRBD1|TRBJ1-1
CASSSHGTGRTTEAFF
TGTGCCAGCAGTTCGCATGGGACAGGGAGGACCACTGAAGCTTTCTTT
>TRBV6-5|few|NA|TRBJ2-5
CASKFQVGETQYF
TGTGCCAGCAAATTTCAGGTTGGGGAGACCCAGTACTTC
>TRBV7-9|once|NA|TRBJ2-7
CASSSWWGDYEQYF
TGTGCCAGCAGCTCTTGGTGGGGAGACTACGAGCAGTACTTC
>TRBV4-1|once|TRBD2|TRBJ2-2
CASSPGGGPNTGELFF
TGCGCCAGCAGCCCCGGGGGGGGGCCGAACACCGGGGAGCTGTTTTTT
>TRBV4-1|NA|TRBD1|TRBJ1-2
CASSQNRDRVVWGGYTF
TGCGCCAGCAGCCAGAACCGGGACAGGGTTGTGTGGGGCGGCTACACCTTC
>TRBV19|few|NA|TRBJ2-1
CASSIGLTGNEQFF
TGTGCCAGTAGTATTGGGCTGACAGGCAATGAGCAGTTCTTC